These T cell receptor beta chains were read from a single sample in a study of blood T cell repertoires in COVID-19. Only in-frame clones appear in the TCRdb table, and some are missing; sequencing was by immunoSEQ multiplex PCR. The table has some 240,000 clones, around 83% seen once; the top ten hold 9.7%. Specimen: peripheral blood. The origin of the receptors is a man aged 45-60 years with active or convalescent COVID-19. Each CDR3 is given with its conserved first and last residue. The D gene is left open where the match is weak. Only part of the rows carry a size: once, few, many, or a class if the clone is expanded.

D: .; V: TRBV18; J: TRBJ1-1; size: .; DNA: TGTGCCAGCTCGCGTCCGGGAGCGAAGGTGAACACTGAAGCTTTCTTT; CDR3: CASSRPGAKVNTEAFF
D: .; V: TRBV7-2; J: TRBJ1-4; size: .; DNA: TGTGCCAGCAGCTTAAGGGGATCAACTAATGAAAAACTGTTTTTT; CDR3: CASSLRGSTNEKLFF
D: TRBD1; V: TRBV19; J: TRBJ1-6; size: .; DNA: TGTGCCAGTAGTCACCTACGGGACAGCCCCCTCCACTTT; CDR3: CASSHLRDSPLHF
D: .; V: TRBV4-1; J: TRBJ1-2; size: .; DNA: TGCGCCAGCAGCCAGGATCAGGGATCTAACTATGGCTACACCTTC; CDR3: CASSQDQGSNYGYTF
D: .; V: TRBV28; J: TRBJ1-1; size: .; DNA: TGTGCCAGCAGTGGTAACCCCGGCACAGGGATGAACACTGAAGCTTTCTTT; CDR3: CASSGNPGTGMNTEAFF
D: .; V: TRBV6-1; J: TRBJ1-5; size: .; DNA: TGTGCCAGCAGTGCTTACAGGAGGGGTAGCAATCAGCCCCAGCATTTT; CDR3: CASSAYRRGSNQPQHF
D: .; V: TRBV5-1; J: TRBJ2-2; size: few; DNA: TGCGCCAGCAGCTTGGGACTACTTAACACCGGGGAGCTGTTTTTT; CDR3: CASSLGLLNTGELFF
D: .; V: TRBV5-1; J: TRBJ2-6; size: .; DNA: TGCGCCAGCAGCTTGGTAGCAGGGCCCGGTGGGGCCAACGTCCTGACTTTC; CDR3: CASSLVAGPGGANVLTF
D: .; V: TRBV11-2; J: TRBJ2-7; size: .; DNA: TGTGCCAGCAGCTTAGGTGGCACCTACGAGCAGTACTTC; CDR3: CASSLGGTYEQYF
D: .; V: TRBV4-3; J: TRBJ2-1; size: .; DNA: TGCGCCAGCAGCCAAGACCCCGCGGCCGCCTACAATGAGCAGTTCTTC; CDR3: CASSQDPAAAYNEQFF
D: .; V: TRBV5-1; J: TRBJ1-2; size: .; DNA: TGCGCCAGCAGAATGGAGGGAGGAGGCTACACCTTC; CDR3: CASRMEGGGYTF
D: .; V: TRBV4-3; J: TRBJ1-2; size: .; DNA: TGCGCCAGCAGCCAACACAACAGGAATAACTATGGCTACACCTTC; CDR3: CASSQHNRNNYGYTF
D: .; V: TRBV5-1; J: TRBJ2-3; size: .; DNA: TGCGCCAGCAGCTTGGGGCACCCCGGTAGGCGGGGACCCGGCACAGATACGCAGTATTTT; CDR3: CASSLGHPGRRGPGTDTQYF
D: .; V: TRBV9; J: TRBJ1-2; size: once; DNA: TGTGCCAGCAGCCCACTAGGCAGGGGCAACTATGGCTACACCTTC; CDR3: CASSPLGRGNYGYTF
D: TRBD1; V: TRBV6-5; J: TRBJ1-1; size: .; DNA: TGTGCCAGCAGTTACTCGACCGGGACAGTGAACACTGAAGCTTTCTTT; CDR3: CASSYSTGTVNTEAFF
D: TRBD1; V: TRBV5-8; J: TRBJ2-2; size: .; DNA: TGTGCCAGCAGCTTCGAGGGACAGGGGTACACCGGGGAGCTGTTTTTT; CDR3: CASSFEGQGYTGELFF
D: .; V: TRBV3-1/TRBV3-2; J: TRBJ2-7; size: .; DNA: TGTGCCAGCAGCCACACTCAAATGGGGGGAAACGAGCAGTACTTC; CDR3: CASSHTQMGGNEQYF
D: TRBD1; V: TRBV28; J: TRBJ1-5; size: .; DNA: TGTGCCAGCAGTTTGGGACAGGGAATGCGCAATCAGCCCCAGCATTTT; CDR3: CASSLGQGMRNQPQHF
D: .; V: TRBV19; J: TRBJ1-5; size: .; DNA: TGTGCCAGTAGTATATCCCTCCGGGTTGGCAATCAGCCCCAGCATTTT; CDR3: CASSISLRVGNQPQHF
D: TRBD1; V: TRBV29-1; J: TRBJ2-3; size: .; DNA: TGCAGCGTGATGGACAGGGGAAACCTACGTATGGGGTACACAGATACGCAGTATTTT; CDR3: CSVMDRGNLRMGYTDTQYF
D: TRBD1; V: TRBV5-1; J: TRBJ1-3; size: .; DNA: TGCGCCAGCAGCTGGGGACAGGGGCCGACTGGAAACACCATATATTTT; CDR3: CASSWGQGPTGNTIYF
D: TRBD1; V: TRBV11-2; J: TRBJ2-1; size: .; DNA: TGTGCCAGCAGCCTTGACAGGGCACGAGAGCAGTTCTTC; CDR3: CASSLDRAREQFF
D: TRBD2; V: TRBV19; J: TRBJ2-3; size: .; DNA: TGTGCCAGTAGTACCATCGGACTAGCGGGAGGGCTGGGCAGCGGTACGCAGTATTTT; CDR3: CASSTIGLAGGLGSGTQYF
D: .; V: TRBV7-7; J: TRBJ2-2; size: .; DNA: TGTGCCAGCAGCTTAGACAGCTCCGGGGAGCTGTTTTTT; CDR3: CASSLDSSGELFF
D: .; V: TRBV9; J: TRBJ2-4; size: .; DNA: TGTGCCAGCAGCGTACGGACAGCGCCTATATACATTCAGTACTTC; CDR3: CASSVRTAPIYIQYF
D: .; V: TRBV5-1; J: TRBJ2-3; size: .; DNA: TGCGCCAGCAGCTTGGCTCCGGGGGTCACAGATACGCAGTATTTT; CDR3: CASSLAPGVTDTQYF
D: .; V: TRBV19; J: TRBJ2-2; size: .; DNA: TGTGCCAGTAGTGGGTTAGCCAACACCGGGGAGCTGTTTTTT; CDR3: CASSGLANTGELFF
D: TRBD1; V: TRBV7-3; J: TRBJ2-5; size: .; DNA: TGTGCCAGCAGCTCCGGGGCAGGGGGTCCCCAGTACTTC; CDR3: CASSSGAGGPQYF
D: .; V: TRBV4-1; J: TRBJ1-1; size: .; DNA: TGCGCCTCCCAAGCCGTGAACACTGAAGCTTTCTTT; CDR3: CASQAVNTEAFF
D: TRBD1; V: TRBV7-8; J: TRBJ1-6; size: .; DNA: TGTGCCAGCAGCTCCGACAGGGTGAAGAATTCACCCCTCCACTTT; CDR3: CASSSDRVKNSPLHF
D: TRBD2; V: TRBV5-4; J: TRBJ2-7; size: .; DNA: TGTGCCAGCAGCTCCCGGGAGGCTAGCTACGAGCAGTACTTC; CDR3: CASSSREASYEQYF
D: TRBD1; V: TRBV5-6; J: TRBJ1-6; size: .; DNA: TGTGCCAGCAGCTTTTCCGGACAGGGGAGGTTTACCCTCCACTTT; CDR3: CASSFSGQGRFTLHF
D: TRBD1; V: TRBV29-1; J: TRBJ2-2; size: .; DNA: TGCAGCGGGAGACAGGGGAACACCGGGGAGCTGTTTTTT; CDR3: CSGRQGNTGELFF
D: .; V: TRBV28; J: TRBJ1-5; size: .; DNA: TGTGCCAGCAGCCCATTCAACAGGAATCAGCCCCAGCATTTT; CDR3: CASSPFNRNQPQHF
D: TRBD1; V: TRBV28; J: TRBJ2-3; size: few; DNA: TGTGCCAGCAGTGCCCCGGGACAGGGCTCAGATACGCAGTATTTT; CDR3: CASSAPGQGSDTQYF
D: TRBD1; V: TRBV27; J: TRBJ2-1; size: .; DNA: TGTGCCAGCAGTTTAGGGACAGGGTCGTTCGATGAGCAGTTCTTC; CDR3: CASSLGTGSFDEQFF
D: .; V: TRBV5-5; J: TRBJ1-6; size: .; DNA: TGTGCCAGCAGCTTATGGCCCGGGAATAATTCACCCCTCCACTTT; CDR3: CASSLWPGNNSPLHF
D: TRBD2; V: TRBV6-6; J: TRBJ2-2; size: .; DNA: TGTGCCAGCAGCGGGACTAGCGGAGGCGGGGAGCTGTTTTTT; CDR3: CASSGTSGGGELFF
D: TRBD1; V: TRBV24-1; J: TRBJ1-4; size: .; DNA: TGTGCCACCAGTGACCCCGGACAGGGGGATGAAAAACTGTTTTTT; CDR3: CATSDPGQGDEKLFF
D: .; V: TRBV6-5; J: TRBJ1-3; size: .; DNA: TGTGCCAGCAGACCCCTGAGCTCTGGAAACACCATATATTTT; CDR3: CASRPLSSGNTIYF
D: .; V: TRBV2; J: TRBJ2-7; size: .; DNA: TGTGCCAGCAGTGAGTACTACGAGCAGTACTTC; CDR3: CASSEYYEQYF
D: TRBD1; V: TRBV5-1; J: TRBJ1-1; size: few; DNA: TGCGCCAGCAGCTTGGGACAGGGGGCGAAGACTGAAGCTTTCTTT; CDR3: CASSLGQGAKTEAFF
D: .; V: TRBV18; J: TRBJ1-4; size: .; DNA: TGTGCCAGCTCACGAGAGACTAATGAAAAACTGTTTTTT; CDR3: CASSRETNEKLFF
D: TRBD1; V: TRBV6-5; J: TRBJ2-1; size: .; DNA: TGTGCCAGCAGTTATTACAGGGGTTACAATGAGCAGTTCTTC; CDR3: CASSYYRGYNEQFF
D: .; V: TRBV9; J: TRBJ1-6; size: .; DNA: TGTGCCAGCAGCGTAGGAGGGTCACCCCTCCACTTT; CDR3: CASSVGGSPLHF